This T cell receptor (beta chain) was recovered during a study of OX40 agonist ivuxolimab in advanced cancers. Turning to the study itself: Averaging about 60 years in age, with a range of about 23 to 79, the cohort was approximately 87% male.

This table comes from immunoSEQ multiplex PCR, and its TCRdb copy is limited to in-frame clones, with some not included. This sample has around 60,000 clones, with approximately 79% found just once. The cohort excluded patients with autoimmune disease history or systemic immunosuppression. V lost 9 bases and J lost 6; bases outside the gene matches: 7. CDR3 length: 13 amino acids. CDR1 is LNHDA, CDR2 SQIVND, per germline (reference sequence). The V and J genes are TRBV19 and TRBJ2-1; 8 bases agree with TRBD2. The receptor comes from an adult with an advanced solid tumor such as melanoma, head and neck, liver or kidney cancer. The input for sequencing was CD4+ or CD8+ T cells sorted from blood, taken in a trial of the OX40 agonist ivuxolimab. CDR3 sequence reads: CASRSGTSNEQFF. The CDR3 DNA sequence: TGTGCCAGCCGTAGCGGGACTTCCAATGAGCAGTTCTTC.